This entry features one T cell receptor (beta chain) sequence. The data stem from a study of blood T cell repertoires in COVID-19. Across the study: The samples span acute and convalescent COVID-19 from the United States, Italy and Spain. T cells, B-cell-depleted T cells, or PBMCs supplied cDNA or gDNA.

V was shortened by 0 bases and J by 0 bases, with 19 bases between the two germline ends. The V gene's germline CDR1 is LGHNA and CDR2 YNFKEQ. The CDR3 runs to 19 residues. In the original workflow: Amplification of reference gene primers provided the estimated nucleated cell counts. Clones were read by immunoSEQ multiplex PCR, and TCRdb kept only the in-frame ones, dropping some. That table furnishes V, J and clone size, whereas the DNA furnished D and trimming. The sample includes around 200,000 clones, about 89% of them seen just once. Sequenced input: peripheral blood. This clonotype originated in a man aged 35-49 years with active or convalescent COVID-19. This chain links TRBV4-2 with TRBJ2-3; TRBD1 is a possible D gene (6 bases). The CDR3 DNA reads as TGTGCCAGCAGCCAAGATTCTGCCGGGACAACCACTAGCACAGATACGCAGTATTTT. Translated, it gives CASSQDSAGTTTSTDTQYF.